This note documents a single TCR beta chain sequence. Its antigen remains unknown. This PCR relied on a set of 60 Vbeta primers and 13 Jbeta primers. This table comes from immunoSEQ multiplex PCR, and its TCRdb copy is limited to in-frame clones, with some not included. The data show just over 95,000 clones, with roughly 76% seen just once and approximately 9.2% held by the top ten. This donor's CMV serostatus went unrecorded. This specimen belongs to a study of cytomegalovirus exposure and HLA in healthy donors. Whole-study results and caveats: In a later analysis, most CMV-associated TCR beta chains appeared HLA-restricted. Per a prior analysis, the majority of TCR beta V segments were productive roughly 87% or roughly 30% of the time. Researchers left out some V segments, among them TRBV6-2 and TRBV6-3, as indistinguishable.

From germline, CDR1 is LNHDA and CDR2 SQIVND (reference sequence). There are 15 residues in the CDR3. V lost 5 bases to trimming and J lost 7 bases, with 21 bases between them. The specimen was PBMCs. The J gene is TRBJ2-7, the V gene TRBV19, with D maybe TRBD1 (6 bases). This TCR came from a human donor in good health. In DNA, the CDR3 is TGTGCCAGTAGTGCTCCCCGGGACAAGGGTCGGGAGCAGTACTTC. This codes for CASSAPRDKGREQYF.